One sample yielded the 6 T cell receptor beta chains listed below, sequenced in a study of human T cells and chemical hapten exposure. TCRdb reanalysed the RACE reads using MiXCR and keeps one entry per CDR3 protein. Here the sample spans around 380,000 distinct CDR3 sequences, around 5.5% being singletons. The time point: pre-sensitization, week 0. The treatment denotes: therapeutic diphenylcyclopropenone sensitization with weekly scalp DPC. The sequences come from whole blood, collected in connection with sensitization to the hapten diphenylcyclopropenone (DPC). These receptors came from a woman aged 18-29 years with alopecia areata. Some clones in this sample may be carry-over from other donors' samples.

This clonotype has ten or more counts. The chain links TRBV28 to TRBJ1-5, with a possible D match to TRBD1 (6 bases). V dropped 6 bases and J dropped 5 bases, with 14 bases sitting between them. The CDR3 runs 14 residues. The germline V gene encodes CDR1 MDHEN and CDR2 SYDVKM. CDR3 loop: CASRWTATYQPQHF. The DNA of the CDR3 is TGTGCCAGCAGATGGACAGCCACCTATCAGCCCCAGCATTTT.

This clonotype was recorded many times. V gene TRBV7-9 combines with J gene TRBJ1-6; D gene ambiguous. There are 14 residues in the CDR3. From germline, CDR1 is SEHNR and CDR2 FQNEAQ (reference sequence). V lost 5 bases and J 3 bases, leaving 8 bases between the germline ends. The CDR3 reads CASSPDLYNSPLHF. As DNA, the CDR3 is TGTGCCAGCAGCCCCGACCTCTATAATTCACCCCTCCACTTT.

This clonotype was recorded at least ten times. The chain couples TRBV7-2 to TRBJ1-5; D is unclear. V was clipped by 5 bases and J by 0 bases, with 8 bases between them. Germline V lookup: CDR1 SGHTA, CDR2 FQGNSA. This CDR3 contains 14 residues. The DNA of the CDR3 is TGTGCCAGCAGCGGCAGGTATAGCAATCAGCCCCAGCATTTT. Translating it yields CASSGRYSNQPQHF.

This clonotype has only a few counts. The chain combines TRBV3-1 with TRBJ1-2; D unclear. V was shortened by 0 bases and J by 5 bases, with 13 bases between the two germline ends. The CDR3 contains 15 residues. Germline CDR1 LGHDT, CDR2 YNNKEL (reference sequence). Here the CDR3 reads CASSQDPDDEYGYTF. The CDR3, as DNA: TGTGCCAGCAGCCAAGATCCGGACGATGAGTATGGCTACACCTTC.

This clonotype was seen only a few times. The rearrangement joins TRBV7-2 to TRBJ2-5; a possible D gene is TRBD1 (5 bases). The length of the CDR3 is 15 residues. The V and J ends lost 0 bases and 4 bases respectively, with 12 bases between them. Germline assignment: CDR1 SGHTA and CDR2 FQGNSA. CDR3 amino acids: CASSLAGQRGETQYF. In nucleotides, the CDR3 is TGTGCCAGCAGCTTAGCGGGGCAGAGAGGAGAGACCCAGTACTTC. Based on the CDR3 plus reference TRBV7-2 and TRBJ2-5, the full variable domain is GAGVSQSPSNKVTEKGKDVELRCDPISGHTALYWYRQSLGQGLEFLIYFQGNSAPDKSGLPSDRFSAERTGGSVSTLTIQRTQQEDSAVYLCASSLAGQRGETQYFGPGTRLLVL.

About this clonotype itself: A clone one base away is much larger, so this may be a read error. The chain carries TRBV24-1 and TRBJ2-1, with 8 bases aligning to TRBD1. Germline V CDR1 and CDR2: KGHDR, SFDVKD. V was pared by 8 bases and J by 4 bases, with 6 bases of the junction left unmatched. The CDR3 is made up of 14 amino acids. The CDR3 nucleotides are TGTGCCACCAAGACAGGGGTCGGGTACAATGAGCAGTTCTTC. It yields the protein CATKTGVGYNEQFF.